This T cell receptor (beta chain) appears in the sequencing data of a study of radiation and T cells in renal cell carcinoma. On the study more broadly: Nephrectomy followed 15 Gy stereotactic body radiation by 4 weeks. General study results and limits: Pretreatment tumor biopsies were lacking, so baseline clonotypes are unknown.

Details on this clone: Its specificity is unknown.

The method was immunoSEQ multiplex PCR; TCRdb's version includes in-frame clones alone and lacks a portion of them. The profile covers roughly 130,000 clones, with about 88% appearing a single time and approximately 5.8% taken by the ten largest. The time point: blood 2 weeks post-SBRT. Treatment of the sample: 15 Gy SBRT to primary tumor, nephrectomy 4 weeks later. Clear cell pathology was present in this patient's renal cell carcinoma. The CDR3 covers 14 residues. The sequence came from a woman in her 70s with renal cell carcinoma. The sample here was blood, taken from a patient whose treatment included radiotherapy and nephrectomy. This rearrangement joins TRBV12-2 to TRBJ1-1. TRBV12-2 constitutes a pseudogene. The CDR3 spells CASRPLEGMTEAFF. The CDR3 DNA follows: TGTGCAAGTCGTCCCCTGGAGGGGATGACTGAAGCTTTCTTT.